The clone carrying this T cell receptor beta chain was recorded at least ten times. Its cognate antigen is unknown. These data come from a study of regulatory T cells in long-lasting Graves disease. Relying on iRepertoire HTBI primers and Arm-PCR of CDR3 regions, the team built TCR beta libraries. MiXCR was run by TCRdb on the multiplex PCR reads, yielding one entry per CDR3 protein. The table lists about 430,000 distinct CDR3 sequences, around 23% of them singletons. Study-wide results and limits: TCR diversity was lower in persistent Graves' patients than in newly diagnosed ones. Among samples with persistent disease, TRBV28, TRBJ1-2 and TRBJ2-5 were favored.

Sample time point: persistent/refractory GD, antithyroid drugs over 5 years with positive TRAb. PBMC RNA served as the TCR library source. Around 9 milliliters of peripheral blood were drawn into EDTA tubes. V lost 1 base to trimming and J lost 0 bases, with 13 bases between them. The CDR3 length is 16 residues. Looked up from germline, CDR1 is MNHNS and CDR2 is SASEGT. The chain carries TRBV6-1 and TRBJ2-7; the D call may be TRBD1 or TRBD2 (5 bases each). The clonotype was recovered from a female donor with Graves disease. The material sequenced was peripheral blood mononuclear cells (PBMCs), taken when the disease was refractory, from a patient treated with antithyroid drugs. CDR3 in amino acids: CASSEGRGPLSYEQYF. The DNA of the CDR3 is TGTGCCAGCAGTGAAGGAAGGGGACCACTCTCCTACGAGCAGTACTTC.